These 27 T cell receptor beta chains came from one sample sequenced in a study of breast tumors, draining lymph nodes, adjacent tissues (dated by TCRdb to 2015 to 2016). The library was generated by multiplex PCR. Sequencing relied on an Illumina HiSeq 2000. The public sequencing data were trimmed at Q25 with fastp and processed into clonotypes with MiXCR by TCRdb, which kept only in-frame beta chains. Merged by CDR3 protein, the rows form single entries marked with the most common genes and DNA. The sample table lists under 70,000 distinct CDR3 sequences, about 40% of them with a count of one. Of the sample, approximately 8.7% falls within the top ten clones. Sequenced input: breast tumor tissue. Every receptor here comes from a female donor with breast cancer. Some clones in this sample may be carry-over from other donors' samples.

V usage is TRBV4-2 and J usage is TRBJ2-6; D unresolved. The CDR3 totals 15 residues. Germline V gives CDR1 LGHNA, CDR2 YNFKEQ. V was shortened by 1 base and J by 4 bases, with 8 bases between the two germline ends. CDR3 region: CASSQVGAGANVLTF. The CDR3 DNA sequence: TGTGCCAGCAGCCAAGTCGGAGCGGGGGCCAACGTCCTGACTTTC.

In this sample, this clonotype turned up once. Given the absence of the conserved phenylalanine or tryptophan at the CDR3 end, a read error is likely. It is unclear where the CDR3 begins or ends on the DNA, so no DNA is shown, and the CDR3 is as TCRdb lists it. V gene TRBV10-2 combines with J gene TRBJ2-3; the D call in the table, TRBD1, was not verified against the DNA. CDR1 WSHSY and CDR2 SAAADI come from the germline V gene. The length of the CDR3 is 15 amino acids, counting both ends. The chain's CDR3 is CASSVWTTSTDTQMS.

This clonotype was counted ten times or more. The chain recombines TRBV7-8 with TRBJ2-3, with 12 nucleotides matching TRBD2. This CDR3 region has 15 residues. V lost 5 bases, J lost 7 bases, and 7 bases stayed unmatched. Germline V gives CDR1 SGHVS, CDR2 FQNEAQ. CDR3 in DNA: TGTGCCAGCAGCCCATCTAGCGGGGGGGCCAATACGCAGTATTTT. This sequence encodes CASSPSSGGANTQYF.

This clonotype was detected ten times or more. It may be a read error: a sequence one base away is much more abundant. The chain is built from TRBV7-6 and TRBJ2-6; D possibly corresponds to TRBD1 (5 bases). Germline CDR1 reads SGHVS; CDR2 reads FNYEAQ. This CDR3 comprises 18 residues. CDR3 bases: TGTGCCAGCAGCTTAGAGGGCAGGGTAGACTCTGGGGCCCACGTCCTGACTTTC. It specifies CASSLEGRVDSGAHVLTF. The full variable domain, in which reference TRBV7-6 and TRBJ2-6 provide the parts outside the CDR3, is GAGVSQSPRYKVTKRGQDVALRCDPISGHVSLYWYRQALGQGPEFLTYFNYEAQQDKSGLPNDRFSAERPEGSISTLTIQRTEQRDSAMYRCASSLEGRVDSGAHVLTFGAGSRLTVL.

This rearrangement joins TRBV15 to TRBJ1-4; no clear D gene. This CDR3 is 12 amino acids long. Germline V gene lookup returns CDR1 LNHNV and CDR2 YYDKDF (reference sequence). Trimming shortened V by 8 bases and J by 8 bases, and 12 bases separated the two germline ends. CDR3 sequence: CATPHQEEKLFF. CDR3 DNA: TGTGCCACCCCCCACCAGGAAGAAAAACTGTTTTTT. Supplemented by reference TRBV15 and TRBJ1-4, the full variable domain reads DAMVIQNPRYQVTQFGKPVTLSCSQTLNHNVMYWYQQKSSQAPKLLFHYYDKDFNNEADTPDNFQSRRPNTSFCFLDIRSPGLGDTAMYLCATPHQEEKLFFGSGTQLSVL.

The CDR3 bases are TGTGCCACCAGTGATAATAGCGGCCTCGTTGGCACAGATACGCAGTATTTT. Translated, it gives CATSDNSGLVGTDTQYF. V gene TRBV24-1 combines with J gene TRBJ2-3; perhaps TRBD2 as D (6 bases). V lost 3 bases and J 1 base, leaving 16 bases between the germline ends. Germline CDR1 is KGHDR and CDR2 is SFDVKD. The CDR3 is made up of 17 amino acids.

Concerning this clonotype itself: Here the CDR3 omits its conserved ending phenylalanine or tryptophan, so a read error is the likely source. Because the CDR3's place on the DNA is in doubt, the DNA is left out and the CDR3 is given as listed by TCRdb. The chain is built from TRBV9 and TRBJ2-1; the listed D gene, TRBD1, was not tested against the DNA. Germline V gene lookup returns CDR1 SGDLS and CDR2 YYNGEE. The CDR3 is 14 residues long, ends included. This chain's CDR3 is CASNVESGGGEQSV.

V usage is TRBV24-1 and J usage is TRBJ1-3; D possibly corresponds to TRBD1 (5 bases). The CDR3 is made up of 17 amino acids. With 6 bases removed from V and 0 bases from J, the gap between germline ends came to 17 bases. CDR1 KGHDR and CDR2 SFDVKD come from the germline V gene. The CDR3 bases are TGTGCCACCAGTTGCGTTCTGGGACTAGTCTCTGGAAACACCATATATTTT. It codes for CATSCVLGLVSGNTIYF.

As to this clonotype: The CDR3 does not close with the conserved phenylalanine or tryptophan, likely indicating a read error. It is unclear where the CDR3 begins or ends on the DNA, so no DNA is shown, and the CDR3 is as TCRdb lists it. V and J are TRBV7-9 and TRBJ1-6. Germline CDR1 and CDR2: SEHNR and FQNEAQ (reference sequence). The CDR3 is 10 amino acids long, termini counted. The CDR3 protein is CASSSLRARA.

In nucleotides, the CDR3 is TGTGCCAGCAGCTCCCCCCTAAGAGGCGGGCTCACAGATACGCAGTATTTT. Amino acids: CASSSPLRGGLTDTQYF. V and J are TRBV7-6 and TRBJ2-3; TRBD2 might be the D (5 bases). Germline CDR1 reads SGHVS; CDR2 reads FNYEAQ. The V gene lost 4 bases and the J gene lost 2 bases, with 19 bases spanning the gap. The CDR3 is made up of 17 amino acids.

About this clonotype itself: A much larger clonotype is one base distant, so this may be a read error. The chain is built from TRBV3-1 and TRBJ1-3; 9 bases line up with TRBD1. Germline V gene lookup returns CDR1 LGHDT and CDR2 YNNKEL (reference sequence). The CDR3 is 17 amino acids. The chain's CDR3 is CASSPTGGGGSGSTIYF. The CDR3 DNA is TGTGCCAGCAGCCCCACAGGGGGCGGTGGGTCTGGAAGCACCATATATTTT.

The rearrangement uses TRBV7-6 and TRBJ2-5; 10 nucleotides align to TRBD2. CDR3 length: 15 residues. The germline V gene encodes CDR1 SGHVS and CDR2 FNYEAQ. Unmatched junction bases numbered 4, after V lost 1 base and J lost 5 bases. This CDR3 reads CASSLGEAGGETQYF. For the CDR3, the DNA is TGTGCCAGCAGCTTAGGGGAAGCGGGAGGGGAGACCCAGTACTTC.

The J gene is TRBJ2-1, the V gene TRBV24-1; 14 nucleotides agree with TRBD2. This CDR3 region has 16 residues. The germline CDR1 and CDR2 sequences are KGHDR and SFDVKD. J gave up 4 bases and V 4 bases, and 2 bases lay outside the gene matches. The CDR3 DNA reads as TGTGCCACCAGTGACCGGACTAGCGGGGGGTACAATGAGCAGTTCTTC. This sequence encodes CATSDRTSGGYNEQFF.

This sequence joins TRBV30 and TRBJ2-2; 13 nucleotides match TRBD2. V dropped 3 bases and J dropped 7; count of bases not matched to a gene: 8. The CDR3 contains 16 residues. Germline V gene sequence: CDR1 GTSNPN, CDR2 SVGIG (reference sequence). The CDR3 DNA is TGTGCCTGGAGCGCCTGGCGGACTAGCGGGAGCGGGGAGCTGTTTTTT. Translating it yields CAWSAWRTSGSGELFF.

This clonotype was seen just once. The chain joins TRBV5-5 to TRBJ2-3; 9 bases are a match to TRBD1. The trim removed 4 bases at V and 0 bases at J, leaving 6 bases unmatched. This CDR3 spans 16 amino acids. Looked up from germline, CDR1 is SGHKS and CDR2 is YYEKEE (reference sequence). The DNA of the CDR3 is TGTGCCAGCAGCCCCCGGACAGGGGTTAGCACAGATACGCAGTATTTT. It specifies CASSPRTGVSTDTQYF.

This clonotype was observed at least ten times. Because the CDR3's place on the DNA is in doubt, the DNA is left out and the CDR3 is given as listed by TCRdb. The chain employs TRBV5-8 and TRBJ2-7; the table's D call TRBD2 went unverified against the DNA. Looked up from germline, CDR1 is SGHTS and CDR2 is YDEGEE. Termini included, the CDR3 measures 15 amino acids. CDR3 region: CASSPDVGPAYEQYF.

On this clonotype: Being one base from a much bigger clone, this may be a read error. The chain uses TRBV5-5 and TRBJ2-7; D is unresolved. With 2 bases removed from V and 2 bases from J, the gap between germline ends came to 8 bases. There are 13 residues in the CDR3. Germline lookup yields CDR1 SGHKS and CDR2 YYEKEE (reference sequence). The chain's CDR3 is CASSLIEAYEQYF. The DNA for the CDR3 is TGTGCCAGCAGCTTAATCGAAGCCTACGAGCAGTACTTC. The full variable domain, completed using reference TRBV5-5 and TRBJ2-7, is DAGVTQSPTHLIKTRGQQVTLRCSPISGHKSVSWYQQVLGQGPQFIFQYYEKEERGRGNFPDRFSARQFPNYSSELNVNALLLGDSALYLCASSLIEAYEQYFGPGTRLTVT.

The chain joins TRBV7-3 to TRBJ1-4; 11 bases line up with TRBD1. The CDR3 has 13 amino acids. The V segment lost 6 bases and the J segment 8 bases; nucleotides outside the gene matches: 2. Germline values: CDR1 SGHTA, CDR2 FQGTGA. This CDR3 is CASSRDRGEKLFF. CDR3 coding DNA: TGTGCCAGCAGTCGGGACAGGGGGGAAAAACTGTTTTTT. Using reference TRBV7-3 and TRBJ1-4 for the parts outside the CDR3, the full variable domain is GAGVSQTPSNKVTEKGKYVELRCDPISGHTALYWYRQSLGQGPEFLIYFQGTGAADDSGLPNDRFFAVRPEGSVSTLKIQRTERGDSAVYLCASSRDRGEKLFFGSGTQLSVL.

This clonotype was counted between two and nine times. A single base separates this from a much larger clone, so it may be a read error. This chain joins TRBV6-5 and TRBJ1-5; D possibly corresponds to TRBD1 (6 bases). V shed 6 bases and J shed 1 base, with 22 bases lying between them. The CDR3 covers 18 residues. The V gene's germline CDR1 is MNHEY and CDR2 SVGAGI. For the CDR3, the DNA is TGTGCCAGCAGACCCAGCCCGGGACATAGGGGAAGCAATCAGCCCCAGCATTTT. It is translated as CASRPSPGHRGSNQPQHF.

Turning to this clonotype: A single base separates this from a much larger clone, so it may be a read error. Lacking the conserved final phenylalanine or tryptophan, this CDR3 likely reflects a read error. The V call is TRBV5-4, the J call TRBJ2-3; D not resolved. With 0 bases removed from V and 2 bases from J, the gap between germline ends came to 13 bases. The CDR3 has 16 amino acids. CDR1 is SGHNT and CDR2 is YYREEE in the germline V gene (reference sequence). The CDR3 sequence is CASSLEFPRHTDTQYS. The CDR3 DNA reads TGTGCCAGCAGCTTGGAGTTTCCGCGACACACAGATACGCAGTATTCT.

The gene calls are TRBV20-1 and TRBJ1-5; D is unresolved. This CDR3 contains 14 residues. The V end was cut by 6 bases, the J end by 11 bases, with 23 bases between. Germline V gives CDR1 DFQATT, CDR2 SNEGSKA (reference sequence). This CDR3 reads CSAILAGGPETQHF. The CDR3, as DNA: TGCAGTGCAATACTAGCGGGAGGGCCGGAGACCCAGCATTTT.

The chain has TRBV25-1 and TRBJ2-3, with 10 positions matching TRBD1. In germline, CDR1 is MGHDK, CDR2 SYGVNS. There are 17 residues in the CDR3. V lost 5 bases, J lost 2 bases, and 10 bases stayed unmatched. The CDR3 here is CASSWGGTGEYTDTQYF. The DNA of the CDR3 is TGTGCCAGCAGTTGGGGAGGGACAGGGGAGTACACAGATACGCAGTATTTT. The full variable domain, completed using reference TRBV25-1 and TRBJ2-3, is EADIYQTPRYLVIGTGKKITLECSQTMGHDKMYWYQQDPGMELHLIHYSYGVNSTEKGDLSSESTVSRIRTEHFPLTLESARPSHTSQYLCASSWGGTGEYTDTQYFGPGTRLTVL.

Regarding this clonotype: The limits of the CDR3 on the DNA are not certain, so only TCRdb's listed CDR3 is given. The chain combines TRBV19 with TRBJ2-2; the table assigns TRBD2, which was not confirmed against the DNA. CDR1 is LNHDA, CDR2 SQIVND, per germline (reference sequence). A total of 19 residues make up the CDR3, ends included. The CDR3 here is CASSITFRGDEQFFGELFF.

This clonotype turned up a few times. The chain links TRBV28 to TRBJ1-3, with unresolved D. V dropped 5 bases and J dropped 4 bases, with 18 bases sitting between them. This CDR3 is 16 amino acids long. CDR1 is MDHEN, CDR2 SYDVKM, per germline. As DNA, the CDR3 is TGTGCCAGCAGTCTTATATCCGCCGTGGGCGGAAACACCATATATTTT. It encodes CASSLISAVGGNTIYF.

This clonotype was seen many times. This chain connects TRBV4-1 to TRBJ2-1; tentative D call: TRBD1 (5 bases). Germline V gene data show CDR1 as MGHRA and CDR2 as YSYEKL. The length of the CDR3 is 16 residues. V lost 0 bases to trimming and J lost 8 bases, with 17 bases between them. The CDR3 reads CASSQESWGPRDEQFF. The DNA of the CDR3 is TGCGCCAGCAGCCAAGAATCGTGGGGCCCAAGGGATGAGCAGTTCTTC.

This clonotype showed up many times. The chain carries TRBV20-1 and TRBJ1-2, with a weak D call TRBD1 (6 bases). The CDR3 is 14 residues long. V was pared by 0 bases and J by 2 bases, with 10 bases between. CDR1 is DFQATT and CDR2 is SNEGSKA in the germline V gene (reference sequence). The CDR3 region has the DNA TGCAGTGCTAGAGATCTGCAGGGGAACTATGGCTACACCTTC. Its translation: CSARDLQGNYGYTF.

The chain carries TRBV15 and TRBJ1-4; tentatively, D is TRBD1 (5 bases). This CDR3 comprises 17 residues. The germline V gene encodes CDR1 LNHNV and CDR2 YYDKDF (reference sequence). V was trimmed by 4 bases and J by 1 base, leaving 16 bases between them. Here the CDR3 reads CATSNNRQGRTNEKLFF. The CDR3 region has the DNA TGTGCCACCAGCAATAACAGGCAGGGTCGAACTAATGAAAAACTGTTTTTT. The full variable domain, rest sourced from reference TRBV15 and TRBJ1-4, is DAMVIQNPRYQVTQFGKPVTLSCSQTLNHNVMYWYQQKSSQAPKLLFHYYDKDFNNEADTPDNFQSRRPNTSFCFLDIRSPGLGDTAMYLCATSNNRQGRTNEKLFFGSGTQLSVL.